Listed here is a single T cell receptor (beta chain). Its antigen is undetermined. This CDR3 is 14 amino acids long. CDR1 SGHRS and CDR2 YFSETQ come from the germline V gene. The V end was cut by 0 bases, the J end by 1 base, with 7 bases between. These data originate in a study of CD8 T cells in ankylosing spondylitis. Study-level findings and limits: Seemingly distinctive of ankylosing spondylitis blood was a TCR beta motif formed by eight highly homologous variants. Disease-associated clones were CD8+ and fairly uncommon in peripheral blood. Within matched ankylosing spondylitis synovial fluid, disease-linked clones were reportedly significantly enriched.

Making the TCR beta libraries involved quantitative 5'-RACE with molecular barcodes. TCRdb reprocessed the 5' RACE reads with MiXCR, giving one entry per CDR3 protein. The table records a few hundred thousand distinct CDR3 sequences, around 21% of them present only once. Sequenced sample: blood, either unsorted or a sorted T cell fraction (not recorded which). The J gene is TRBJ1-1, the V gene TRBV5-1; D is unclear. This sequence was found in a female donor with ankylosing spondylitis or in good health (not recorded which). The CDR3 sequence is CASSLAEPNTEAFF. CDR3 DNA sequence: TGCGCCAGCAGCTTGGCCGAGCCGAACACTGAAGCTTTCTTT.